The 11 T cell receptor beta chains reported below all come from one sample, sequenced in a study of T cell responses to AZD1222 COVID-19 vaccine. TCRdb's copy holds only in-frame clones and misses some; the assay was immunoSEQ multiplex PCR. The profile shows 140,000 to 150,000 clones, 85% to 90% of them singletons. The source was peripheral blood, collected on day 0 of AZD1222 vaccination. The receptors were gathered from an adult in good health.

The chain joins TRBV2 to TRBJ1-2; D is unclear. CDR1 SNHLY and CDR2 FYNNEI come from the germline V gene. V lost 8 bases and J 4 bases, leaving 23 bases between the germline ends. The CDR3 length is 16 residues. CDR3 residues: CASQVDGSGGVYGYTF. The CDR3 coding sequence is TGTGCCAGCCAGGTGGACGGATCCGGTGGAGTCTATGGCTACACCTTC. The whole variable domain, remainder taken from reference TRBV2 and TRBJ1-2, is EPEVTQTPSHQVTQMGQEVILRCVPISNHLYFYWYRQILGQKVEFLVSFYNNEISEKSEIFDDQFSVERPDGSNFTLKIRSTKLEDSAMYFCASQVDGSGGVYGYTFGSGTRLTVV.

This chain uses TRBV5-8 with TRBJ1-5; D is unclear. Trimming pared 0 bases from V and 0 bases from J, leaving 7 bases between. This CDR3 has 15 residues. Germline-derived CDR1 and CDR2 are SGHTS and YDEGEE. CDR3 coding DNA: TGTGCCAGCAGCTTGGTCGGAAATAGCAATCAGCCCCAGCATTTT. Protein product: CASSLVGNSNQPQHF. Complete variable domain (other parts from reference TRBV5-8 and TRBJ1-5): EAGVTQSPTHLIKTRGQQATLRCSPISGHTSVYWYQQALGLGLQFLLWYDEGEERNRGNFPPRFSGRQFPNYSSELNVNALELEDSALYLCASSLVGNSNQPQHFGDGTRLSIL.

The rearrangement uses TRBV5-4 and TRBJ2-7; a weak D match, TRBD2 (6 bases). The V end lost 0 bases, the J end lost 1 base, and 11 bases lay between the germline ends. CDR3 size: 15 residues. CDR1 and CDR2 (germline): SGHNT, YYREEE (reference sequence). CDR3 sequence (DNA): TGTGCCAGCAGCTTGGTCGGGGGTGGGTCCTACGAGCAGTACTTC. This codes for CASSLVGGGSYEQYF.

The chain employs TRBV21-1 and TRBJ2-5; TRBD2 is taken as the D call from the table, unchecked against the DNA. TRBV21-1 is recorded as a pseudogene. The CDR3 is 18 residues long. The CDR3 loop reads CASRLLSGGSLYQETQYF. The CDR3, as DNA: TGTGCCAGCAGACTACTTAGCGGGGGATCGTTGTACCAAGAGACCCAGTACTTC.

This clone occurred once. V gene TRBV5-4 combines with J gene TRBJ2-3, with D possibly matching TRBD2 (5 bases). Germline values: CDR1 SGHNT, CDR2 YYREEE (reference sequence). The CDR3 loop spans 15 amino acids. Trimming removed 0 bases from V and 2 bases from J, with 10 bases in between. CDR3 DNA: TGTGCCAGCAGCTTGGAACAGAGGGCCACAGATACGCAGTATTTT. The encoded protein is CASSLEQRATDTQYF.

The chain joins TRBV5-4 to TRBJ1-1; a possible D gene is TRBD1 (5 bases). The CDR3 covers 15 residues. Germline lookup yields CDR1 SGHNT and CDR2 YYREEE (reference sequence). V was clipped by 1 base and J by 0 bases, with 10 bases between them. The CDR3 region has the DNA TGTGCCAGCAGCTTGAGTGGGGCGATGAACACTGAAGCTTTCTTT. This encodes CASSLSGAMNTEAFF.

V gene TRBV20-1 combines with J gene TRBJ2-7; D uncertain. V was cut by 6 bases and J by 1 base, with 7 bases left in between. This CDR3 is built from 11 residues. Germline V gene sequence: CDR1 DFQATT, CDR2 SNEGSKA (reference sequence). CDR3 bases: TGCAGTGCCCTCTCGTCCTACGAGCAGTACTTC. It translates to CSALSSYEQYF.

The chain uses TRBV7-9 and TRBJ2-7, with D perhaps TRBD2 (5 bases). CDR3 size: 12 residues. V lost 5 bases and J 3 bases, leaving 8 bases between the germline ends. Germline CDR1 reads SEHNR; CDR2 reads FQNEAQ (reference sequence). The CDR3 bases are TGTGCCAGCAGCGAGGGCGTCTACGAGCAGTACTTC. Protein product: CASSEGVYEQYF. The full variable domain, completed using reference TRBV7-9 and TRBJ2-7, is DTGVSQNPRHKITKRGQNVTFRCDPISEHNRLYWYRQTLGQGPEFLTYFQNEAQLEKSRLLSDRFSAERPKGSFSTLEIQRTEQGDSAMYLCASSEGVYEQYFGPGTRLTVT.

The rearrangement links TRBV3-1 (or the pseudogene TRBV3-2) to TRBJ1-4; weak D call: TRBD1 (6 bases). The CDR3 runs 18 residues. Trimming stripped 4 bases from V and 3 bases from J, with 21 bases between. CDR1 is LGHDT and CDR2 is YNNKEL in the germline V gene (reference sequence). Here the CDR3 reads CASSRNPHRVGPNEKLFF. CDR3 DNA sequence: TGTGCCAGCAGCCGTAACCCCCACAGGGTTGGGCCTAATGAAAAACTGTTTTTT.

This clone was detected only once. This sequence joins TRBV28 and TRBJ1-1; D ambiguous. Germline V gene data show CDR1 as MDHEN and CDR2 as SYDVKM. V was clipped by 2 bases and J by 5 bases, with 9 bases between them. CDR3 length: 13 residues. Written as DNA, the CDR3 is TGTGCCAGCAGTTTACTTTCGAGGACTGAAGCTTTCTTT. Translating gives CASSLLSRTEAFF. Drawing the rest from reference TRBV28 and TRBJ1-1, the complete variable domain is DVKVTQSSRYLVKRTGEKVFLECVQDMDHENMFWYRQDPGLGLRLIYFSYDVKMKEKGDIPEGYSVSREKKERFSLILESASTNQTSMYLCASSLLSRTEAFFGQGTRLTVV.

The chain uses TRBV7-3 and TRBJ2-5; TRBD2 is a possible D gene (5 bases). Germline V gene data show CDR1 as SGHTA and CDR2 as FQGTGA. V lost 2 bases, J lost 5 bases, and 21 bases lay in between. There are 17 residues in the CDR3. The CDR3 protein is CASSLVGPGSAGETQYF. In nucleotides, the CDR3 is TGTGCCAGCAGCTTAGTAGGTCCGGGGAGCGCCGGGGAGACCCAGTACTTC.